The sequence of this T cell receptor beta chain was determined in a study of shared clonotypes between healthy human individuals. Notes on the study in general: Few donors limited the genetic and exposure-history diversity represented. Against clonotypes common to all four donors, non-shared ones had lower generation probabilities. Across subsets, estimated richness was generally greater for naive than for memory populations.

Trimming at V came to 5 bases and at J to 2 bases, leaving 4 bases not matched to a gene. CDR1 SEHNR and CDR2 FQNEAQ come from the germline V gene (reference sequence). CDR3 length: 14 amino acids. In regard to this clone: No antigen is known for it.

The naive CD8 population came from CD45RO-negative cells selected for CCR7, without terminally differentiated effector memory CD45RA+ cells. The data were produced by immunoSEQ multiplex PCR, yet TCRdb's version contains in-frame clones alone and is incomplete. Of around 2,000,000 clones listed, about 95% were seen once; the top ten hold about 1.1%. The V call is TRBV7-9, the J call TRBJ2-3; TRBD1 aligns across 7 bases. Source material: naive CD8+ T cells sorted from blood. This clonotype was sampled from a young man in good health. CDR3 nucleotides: TGTGCCAGCAGCCGGGACAGCAACACAGATACGCAGTATTTT. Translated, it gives CASSRDSNTDTQYF.